Listed below are T cell receptor beta chains from one sample, sequenced in a study of cytomegalovirus exposure and HLA in healthy donors. TCRdb keeps only in-frame clones here, not all; method: immunoSEQ multiplex PCR. There are roughly 200,000 clones in the sample; around three quarters occur only once, and about 4.6% lies in the top ten. The sequenced sample was PBMCs. The source is a woman aged 25 to 45 in good health and CMV-seropositive. Each CDR3 is given without its conserved first and last residue.

j_call v_call cdr3_aa
TRBJ2-1 TRBV6-1 ASSASGRVFQSYNEQF
TRBJ2-7 TRBV7-9 ASSPGVHLY
TRBJ2-1 TRBV9 ASSGTGTSGRGYYNEQF
TRBJ2-7 TRBV11-3 ASSAANYEQY
TRBJ2-1 TRBV11-3 ASSFQGLRHNEQF
TRBJ2-7 TRBV6-5 ASSYSNGIYEQY
TRBJ2-7 TRBV10-3 AISVLEAGEQY
TRBJ1-2 TRBV5-1 ASSLPGVTGGYT
TRBJ1-5 TRBV7-2 ASSSRTGGDFNQPQH
TRBJ2-7 TRBV2 ASNYGTSGYEQY
TRBJ2-7 TRBV10-2 ASSERRDNSYEQY
TRBJ1-1 TRBV4-1 ASSRRQGGIITEAF
TRBJ2-7 TRBV7-9 ASSLLSPGGAYEQY
. TRBV4-1 ASSQVESGRSYEQY
TRBJ1-2 TRBV6-1 ASSPARFYGYT
TRBJ2-3 TRBV5-4 ASRRGGTDTQY
TRBJ1-5 TRBV7-2 ASSLESSGRPQH
TRBJ1-2 TRBV2 ASTVDAGTGKYGYT
TRBJ1-1 TRBV2 ASSTGDTEAF
TRBJ2-3 TRBV5-5 ASSFFPGITDTQY